This T cell receptor beta chain appears in the sequencing data of a study of CD8 T cells in ankylosing spondylitis. On this clonotype itself: Its target is unknown.

The germline V gene has CDR1 MNHEY and CDR2 SVGAGI. The CDR3 extends over 14 amino acids. With 7 bases clipped from V and 5 bases from J, the junction kept 4 bases outside the gene matches. TCRdb re-derived calls from the 5' RACE reads in MiXCR, one entry per CDR3 protein. This sample carries about 360,000 distinct CDR3 sequences, roughly 14% of them seen once, and the ten largest clones take 0.85% to 1.4%. Findings of the study overall: Blood of patients with ankylosing spondylitis appeared to be characterized by a TCR beta motif of roughly eight highly homologous variants.

The origin of this receptor is a male donor with ankylosing spondylitis or in good health (not recorded which). The sample taken for sequencing was blood, either unsorted or a sorted T cell fraction (not recorded which). This chain joins TRBV6-5 and TRBJ2-3; the match to TRBD2 covers 12 bases. CDR3 protein: CASTLAGGGDTQYF. The CDR3 DNA reads TGTGCCAGCACCCTAGCGGGGGGGGGAGATACGCAGTATTTT.